These T cell receptor beta chains were read from a single sample in a study of blood T cell repertoires in COVID-19. The repertoire was sequenced with immunoSEQ multiplex PCR; TCRdb's copy has only in-frame clones and lacks some. The table lists under 300,000 clones, around 84% of them singletons. Sequenced material: PBMCs or T cells enriched from blood (not recorded which). The receptor source for this set is a woman aged 45 to 65 who had been exposed to COVID-19. Each CDR3 is given with its conserved first and last residue. D genes are given only for firm matches. Expanded clones are given a class, and other clones once, few, many or no size at all.

TGCGCCAGCAGTGAGTCCAGTCTGAGGGAGCAGTACTTC | CASSESSLREQYF | TRBV10-1 | . | TRBJ2-7 | .
TGCGCCAGCAGTCCATTAATTCGGGGCAATGAGCAGTTCTTC | CASSPLIRGNEQFF | TRBV5-1 | . | TRBJ2-1 | .
TGTGCCAGCAGACGCGCTTCCGACAGTAACACTGAAGCTTTCTTT | CASRRASDSNTEAFF | TRBV6-5 | . | TRBJ1-1 | .
TGTGCCAGCAGCTCCTCACAGGGGGAAAAACTGTTTTTT | CASSSSQGEKLFF | TRBV3-1/TRBV3-2 | TRBD1 | TRBJ1-4 | .
TGTGCCAGTAGTATTGCACAGGGGGCAGGTCAGCCCCAGCATTTT | CASSIAQGAGQPQHF | TRBV19 | TRBD1 | TRBJ1-5 | .
TGTGCCAGCAGCCCCCGGGGTGCCGGGGAGCTGTTTTTT | CASSPRGAGELFF | TRBV27 | . | TRBJ2-2 | .
TGTGCCAGCTCGCCGGACAGGGACGCCCATGGCTACACCTTC | CASSPDRDAHGYTF | TRBV19 | TRBD1 | TRBJ1-2 | many
TGTGCCATCAGTGGGGACAGGGGCCTCACTGAAGCTTTCTTT | CAISGDRGLTEAFF | TRBV10-3 | TRBD1 | TRBJ1-1 | once
TGTGCCATCAACGCGGGGAGGGATAGGAATCAGCCCCAGCATTTT | CAINAGRDRNQPQHF | TRBV6-5 | . | TRBJ1-5 | .
TGTGCCAGCAGCTTCGGGGGAGGCTACGAGCAGTACTTC | CASSFGGGYEQYF | TRBV7-9 | . | TRBJ2-7 | .
TGTGCCATCAGTGATCCGACAGGGAAAGGCACAGATACGCAGTATTTT | CAISDPTGKGTDTQYF | TRBV10-3 | TRBD1 | TRBJ2-3 | .
TGTGCCAGCACCTACGACCCTCGCCCCGGAGCCACAGATACGCAGTATTTT | CASTYDPRPGATDTQYF | TRBV2 | . | TRBJ2-3 | many
TGCGCCAGCAGCCCTCAGGGGGCGATCGACTATGGCTACACCTTC | CASSPQGAIDYGYTF | TRBV5-1 | TRBD1 | TRBJ1-2 | many
TGTGCCACGCGCAGGGGGCTTACCTACGAGCAGTACTTC | CATRRGLTYEQYF | TRBV6-5 | TRBD1 | TRBJ2-7 | once
TGTGCCAGCAGCCCAACAGGGTTCGCAGAGACCCAGTACTTC | CASSPTGFAETQYF | TRBV11-2 | . | TRBJ2-5 | .
TGTGCGACTCAGAAGGGGGCCTCCTACGAGCAGTACTTC | CATQKGASYEQYF | TRBV28 | TRBD1 | TRBJ2-7 | .
TGTGCCAGTAGTATGGCTATCGGGACTCTTACCGGTCCGCGGGGCTTT | CASSMAIGTLTGPRGF | TRBV19 | . | TRBJ1-1 | .
TGTGCCAGCTCACCACTCCCGGACAGAAATCAGCCCCAGCATTTT | CASSPLPDRNQPQHF | TRBV18 | . | TRBJ1-5 | .